This T cell receptor beta chain was sequenced during a study of regulatory T cells in long-lasting Graves disease. Study-level information: In persistent Graves' disease, antithyroid drugs had been taken for over 5 years and TSH receptor antibodies stayed positive.

Notes on this clonotype: Its antigen is undetermined.

The germline V gene has CDR1 DFQATT and CDR2 SNEGSKA (reference sequence). V lost 0 bases, J lost 6 bases, and 15 bases lay in between. The CDR3 loop spans 15 amino acids. Time point meaning: persistent/refractory GD, antithyroid drugs over 5 years with positive TRAb. RNA isolated from PBMCs was used to make the TCR library. Construction of TCR beta libraries relied on iRepertoire HTBI primers and on Arm-PCR targeting CDR3 regions. TCRdb reanalysed the multiplex PCR reads using MiXCR and keeps one entry per CDR3 protein. The table records 450,000 or so distinct CDR3 sequences, approximately 23% of them present only once. Broader study findings: Clonotypes that were public and shared totalled a few thousand in persistent patients versus 900 to 1,000 in new patients. What was studied was peripheral blood only, and not thyroid tissue. Patients with persistent disease showed a bias toward TRBV28, TRBJ1-2 and TRBJ2-5.

The sequenced sample was peripheral blood mononuclear cells (PBMCs), obtained when the disease was refractory, from a patient treated with antithyroid drugs. The V and J genes are TRBV20-1 and TRBJ2-1; a weak D match, TRBD2 (7 bases). The source is a female donor with Graves disease. The CDR3 nucleotides read TGCAGTGCTAGAGATCGCCGGGGGGCCGTCAATGAGCAGTTCTTC. Its protein is CSARDRRGAVNEQFF.